This T cell receptor beta chain was recovered during a study of OX40 agonist ivuxolimab in advanced cancers. Overall study: Those treated in dose escalation had hepatocellular carcinoma, melanoma, renal cell cancer or head and neck cancer. Study conclusions and caveats: Some nonresponders likewise displayed low normalized T-cell clonal expansion.

Notes on this clone: Its antigen is still unknown.

The CDR3 is 13 residues long. Germline CDR1 and CDR2: GTSNPN and SVGIG (reference sequence). With 0 bases removed from V and 1 base from J, the gap between germline ends came to 7 bases. The table came from immunoSEQ multiplex PCR; TCRdb's copy has only in-frame clones and leaves some out. The repertoire has some 85,000 clones, more than 80% of them found once; the top ten carry 1.5% to 2%. The sequencing here drew on CD4+ or CD8+ T cells sorted from blood, taken in a trial of the OX40 agonist ivuxolimab. V and J are TRBV30 and TRBJ2-7; D is unresolved. The sequence was obtained from an adult with an advanced solid tumor such as melanoma, head and neck, liver or kidney cancer. CDR3 amino acids: CAWSVGQSYEQYF. CDR3 coding DNA: TGTGCCTGGAGTGTAGGGCAGTCCTACGAGCAGTACTTC. Full variable domain (missing parts from reference TRBV30 and TRBJ2-7): SQTIHQWPATLVQPVGSPLSLECTVEGTSNPNLYWYRQAAGRGLQLLFYSVGIGQISSEVPQNLSASRPQDRQFILSSKKLLLSDSGFYLCAWSVGQSYEQYFGPGTRLTVT.